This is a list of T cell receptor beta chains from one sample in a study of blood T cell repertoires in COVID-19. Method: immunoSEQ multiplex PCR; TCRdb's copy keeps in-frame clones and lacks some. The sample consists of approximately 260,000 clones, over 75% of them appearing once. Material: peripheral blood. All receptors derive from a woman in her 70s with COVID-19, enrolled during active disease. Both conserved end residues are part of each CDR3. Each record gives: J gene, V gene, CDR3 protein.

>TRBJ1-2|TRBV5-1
CASSLVHGTNYGYTF
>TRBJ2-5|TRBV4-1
CASSQDLETSGQETQYF
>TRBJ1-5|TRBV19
CASTELGLNGNQPQHF
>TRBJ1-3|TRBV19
CASSHRQGSGNTIYF
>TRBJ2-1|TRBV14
CASSQVIYNEQFF
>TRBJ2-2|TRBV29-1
CSAGSGTNTGELFF
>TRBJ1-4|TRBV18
CASSATDRGTNEKLFF
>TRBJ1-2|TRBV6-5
CASSRDRGGGYTF
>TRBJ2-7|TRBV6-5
CASIRRDTSYEQYF
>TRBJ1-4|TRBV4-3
CASSQELRGGNEKLFF
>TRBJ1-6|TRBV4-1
CASSQGHRGLSYNSPLHF
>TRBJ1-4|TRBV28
CASVTGSLNNEKLFF
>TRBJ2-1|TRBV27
CASSSWTSGREGEQFF
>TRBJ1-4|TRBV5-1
CASSTTGSNEKLFF
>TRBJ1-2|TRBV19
CASSISGERGGYTF
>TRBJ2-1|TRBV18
CASSPPIWGRDEQFF
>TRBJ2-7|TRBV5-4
CASSEGLAGYEQYF
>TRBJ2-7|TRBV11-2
CASSPHRNEQYF
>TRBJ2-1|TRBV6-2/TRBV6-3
CASSWTSDNEQFF
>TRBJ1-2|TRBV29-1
CSVERTYYGYTF
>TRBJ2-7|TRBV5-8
CASSLPGGSYEQYF
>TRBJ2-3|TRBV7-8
CASSSDPGLTDTQYF
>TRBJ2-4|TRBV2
CASSAEVAAKNIQYF
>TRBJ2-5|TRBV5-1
CASSLGRDRGLWYQETQYF
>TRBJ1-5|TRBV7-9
CASSRDRGPGPQHF
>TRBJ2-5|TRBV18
CASSPNSGSQETQYF
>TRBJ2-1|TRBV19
CASIDRGGSDEQFF
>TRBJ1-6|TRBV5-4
CASSLVKTGSPLHF
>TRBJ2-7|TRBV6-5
CASRNRVDEQYF
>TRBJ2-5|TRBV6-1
CASSEGAGWGTQYF
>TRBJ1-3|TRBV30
CAWSVPRESGNTIYF
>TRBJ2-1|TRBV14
CASSQTTSGSNEQFF
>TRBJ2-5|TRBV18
CASSPGGTGLETQYF
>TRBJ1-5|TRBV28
CASSFGGLRNQPQHF
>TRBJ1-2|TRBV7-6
CASSPWTGYNYGYTF
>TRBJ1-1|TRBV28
CASSPNGTPNTEAFF
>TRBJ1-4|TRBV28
CASSLVSGLVGEKLFF
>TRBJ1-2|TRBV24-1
CATSPTEYYGYTF
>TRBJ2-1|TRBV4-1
CASSPDRDRESEQFF
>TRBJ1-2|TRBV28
CASSLQGRSAGYTF
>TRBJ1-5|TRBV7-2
CASSVTPDSNQPQHF
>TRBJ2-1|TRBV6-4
CASSEGGEFGEQFF
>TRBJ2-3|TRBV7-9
CASSLPSGSIDTQYF
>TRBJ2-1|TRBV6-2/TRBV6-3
CASSYSGLSGSYNEQFF
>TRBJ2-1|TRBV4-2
CASSQGREIDNEQFF
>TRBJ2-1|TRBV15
CATSIKRGNEQFF
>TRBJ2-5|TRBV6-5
CASSFTSGRDQYF
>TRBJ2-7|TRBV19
CASSSTGTEQYF
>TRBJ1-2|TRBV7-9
CASSLASYGYTF
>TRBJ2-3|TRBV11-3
CASSLGPQQGQYF
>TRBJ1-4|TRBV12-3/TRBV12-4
CASKRQGHEKLFF
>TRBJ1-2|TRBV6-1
CASSEQSPDYGYTF
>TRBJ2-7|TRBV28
CASSYMISYEQYF